This T cell receptor beta chain was recorded in a study of T cell responses to AZD1222 COVID-19 vaccine. Study-wide points: Most donors were white British and more were female, and clonal diversity was possibly underestimated. Of the AZD1222 recipients, only five to seven were seropositive at baseline. Close to half of spike-specific TCRs reportedly recognize unmutated variant regions.

Second doses that came at about 4 or about 12 weeks were put together. Some clones are missing from TCRdb's copy, which holds only in-frame ones; the method was immunoSEQ multiplex PCR. The repertoire includes some 98,000 clones, less than 85% of them detected once, and 14% sits in the top ten. The CDR3 is 15 amino acids. V dropped 1 base and J dropped 8; count of bases not matched to a gene: 6. Germline CDR1 and CDR2: SEHNR and FQNEAQ (reference sequence). Comments on this clone: The antigen is not known.

This chain uses TRBV7-9 with TRBJ2-1; 9 positions match TRBD2. The clonotype originates from an adult who received the AZD1222 COVID-19 vaccine. Specimen: peripheral blood, collected 28 days after the second AZD1222 dose. CDR3 loop: CASSLVSGSTDEQFF. DNA for the CDR3: TGTGCCAGCAGCTTAGTTAGCGGGAGTACCGATGAGCAGTTCTTC.